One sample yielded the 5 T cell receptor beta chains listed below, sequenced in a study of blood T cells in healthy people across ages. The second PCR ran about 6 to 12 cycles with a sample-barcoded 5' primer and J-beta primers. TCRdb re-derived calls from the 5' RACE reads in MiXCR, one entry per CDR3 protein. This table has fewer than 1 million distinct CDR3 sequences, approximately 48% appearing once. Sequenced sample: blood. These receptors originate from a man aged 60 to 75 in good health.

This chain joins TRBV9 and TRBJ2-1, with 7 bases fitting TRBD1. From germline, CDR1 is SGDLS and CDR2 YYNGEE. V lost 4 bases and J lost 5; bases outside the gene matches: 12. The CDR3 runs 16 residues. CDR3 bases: TGTGCCAGCAGCATGCAGACGGGACAGTACAACAATGAGCAGTTCTTC. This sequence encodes CASSMQTGQYNNEQFF.

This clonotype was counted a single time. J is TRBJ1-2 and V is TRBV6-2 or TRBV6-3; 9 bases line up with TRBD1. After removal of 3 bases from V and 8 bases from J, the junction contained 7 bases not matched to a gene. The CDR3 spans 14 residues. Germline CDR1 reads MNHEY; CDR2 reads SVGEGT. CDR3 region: CASSYPQGARGYTF. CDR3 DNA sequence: TGTGCCAGCAGTTATCCACAGGGGGCAAGAGGCTACACCTTC.

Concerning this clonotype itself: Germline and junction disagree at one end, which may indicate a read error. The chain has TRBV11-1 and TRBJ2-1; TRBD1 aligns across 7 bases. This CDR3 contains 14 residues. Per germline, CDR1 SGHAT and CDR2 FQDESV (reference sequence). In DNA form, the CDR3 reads TGTGCCAGCAACGACGGGACAGAGACCAATGAGCGGTTCTTC. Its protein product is CASNDGTETNERFF.

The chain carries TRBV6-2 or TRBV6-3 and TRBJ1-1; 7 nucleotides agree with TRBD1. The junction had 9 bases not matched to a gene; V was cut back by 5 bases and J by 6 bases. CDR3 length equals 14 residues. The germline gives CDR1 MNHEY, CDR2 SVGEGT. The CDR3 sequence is CASSKSGQISEAFF. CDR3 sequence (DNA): TGTGCCAGCAGTAAATCGGGACAGATTTCTGAAGCTTTCTTT.

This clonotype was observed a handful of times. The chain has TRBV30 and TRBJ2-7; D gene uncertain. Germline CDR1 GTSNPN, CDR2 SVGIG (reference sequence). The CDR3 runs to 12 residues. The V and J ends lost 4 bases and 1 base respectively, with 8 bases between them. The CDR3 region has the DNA TGTGCCTGGACTGGACGGTCCTACGAGCAGTACTTC. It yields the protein CAWTGRSYEQYF. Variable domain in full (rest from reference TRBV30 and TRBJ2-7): SQTIHQWPATLVQPVGSPLSLECTVEGTSNPNLYWYRQAAGRGLQLLFYSVGIGQISSEVPQNLSASRPQDRQFILSSKKLLLSDSGFYLCAWTGRSYEQYFGPGTRLTVT.